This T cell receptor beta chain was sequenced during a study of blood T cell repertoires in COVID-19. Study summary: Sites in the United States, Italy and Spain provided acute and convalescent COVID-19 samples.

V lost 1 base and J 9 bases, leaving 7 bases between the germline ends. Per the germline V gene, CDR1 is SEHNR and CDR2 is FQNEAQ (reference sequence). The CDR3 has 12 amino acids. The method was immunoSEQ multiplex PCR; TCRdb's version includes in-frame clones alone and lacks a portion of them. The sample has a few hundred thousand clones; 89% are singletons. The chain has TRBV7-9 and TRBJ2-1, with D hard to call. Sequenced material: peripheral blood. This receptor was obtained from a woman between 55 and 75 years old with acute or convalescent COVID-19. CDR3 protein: CASSLERTEQFF. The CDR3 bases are TGTGCCAGCAGCTTAGAGCGTACTGAGCAGTTCTTC.